The sequence of this T cell receptor (beta chain) was determined in a study of blood T cell repertoires in COVID-19 (dated by TCRdb to between 2020 and 2021). At the level of the whole study: Samples covering the acute and convalescent phases of COVID-19 were provided by collaborators in the United States, Italy and Spain. The repertoires were released in a freely available public database meant as a resource for research on the immune response to SARS-CoV-2. Nearly every sample came with metadata listing a de-identified subject ID, COVID-19 status, age in years and sex. The prospective study material was composed of cDNA or gDNA derived from T cells, B-cell-depleted T cells, or PBMCs. The samples were drawn from the first 160 participants of the ongoing ImmuneRACE study and from 950 to 1,500 subjects provided by 6 global collaborators. HLA class I and class II types, where available, came from metadata supplied by the sample provider rather than from assay-based typing. The dataset comprised deeply sampled blood TCRbeta repertoires from subjects exposed to, actively infected with, or recovered from COVID-19.

Overall study outcomes, separate from this receptor: Clinical and demographic metadata were provided uncurated, with the amount varying by source and participant.

TCRbeta CDR3 regions were amplified from genomic DNA by means of the immunoSEQ Assay, a bias-controlled multiplex PCR. The paper's processing steps were these. The number of nucleated cells in each sample was estimated from the amplification of reference gene primers within the assay. To quantify the absolute abundance of each unique TCRbeta CDR3 rearrangement, sequence reads were collapsed and filtered. For each sample, productive Simpson clonality was calculated by taking the square root of Simpson's diversity index across productive rearrangements. TCRdb provides this immuneACCESS table in a form limited to in-frame rearrangements. Some clones are lacking; in checked studies, under half of them reflect an unresolved V gene, and why the rest are absent is not known. Clone size and the V and J calls come from that table; the DNA yielded D and trimming. The sample table lists roughly 250,000 clones, over 75% of them with a count of one. The top ten constitute 1.9% of the sample.

Participants in the prospective study were aged roughly 18 to 90 years, lived in 24 United States geographic areas, and enrolled through a virtual design. To assign participants to cohorts, the prospective study relied on clinical history that participants themselves reported in a screening survey and a study questionnaire. ImmuneRACE Cohort 3 recovered participants were defined by two consecutive negative NP/OP PCR tests, healthcare professional clearance, or symptom resolution. Mobile phlebotomists in the prospective study collected whole blood, serum and a nasopharyngeal or oropharyngeal swab from every participant. Additional blood draws and questionnaires over an approximately 2-month period could optionally be provided by prospective study participants. Blood samples from the prospective study were shipped frozen or at room temperature prior to DNA extraction. To note about this clone: It lacks a known antigen. Base-call qualities are not available, and no considerably larger clone is one nucleotide away.

From cysteine to phenylalanine, the CDR3 is 11 amino acids long. CDR3 DNA is the only sequence kept; it has 33 bases, read in frame from the first base. A distance of 6 bases separates the germline ends of V and J, which lose 6 bases and 4 bases respectively. Based on the germline V gene, the CDR1 and CDR2 sequences are SNHLY and FYNNEI. The source material was PBMCs or T cells enriched from blood (not recorded which). This receptor was obtained from a woman aged 45-60 years who had recovered from COVID-19. This sequence uses TRBV2 and TRBJ1-2, with the D gene call left open. The nucleotide sequence is TGTGCCAGCAGCCCGAGCTATGGCTACACCTTC. Translated, this is CASSPSYGYTF. The CDR3 plus the reference TRBV2 and TRBJ1-2 genes for the other parts give the full variable domain: EPEVTQTPSHQVTQMGQEVILRCVPISNHLYFYWYRQILGQKVEFLVSFYNNEISEKSEIFDDQFSVERPDGSNFTLKIRSTKLEDSAMYFCASSPSYGYTFGSGTRLTVV.